Listed below are T cell receptor beta chains from one sample, sequenced in a study of cytomegalovirus exposure and HLA in healthy donors. Some clones are missing from TCRdb's copy, which holds only in-frame ones; the method was immunoSEQ multiplex PCR. The sample consists of roughly 190,000 clones, about an eighth of them appearing once. Sequences were obtained from PBMCs. These TCRs come from a middle-aged man in good health and CMV-seropositive. Each CDR3 is given with its conserved first and last residue. The D gene is left open where the match is weak. Size tells how often a clone was seen (once, few, many) or the class of an expanded clone, and some rows leave it out.

J gene: TRBJ2-7
D gene: TRBD2
V gene: TRBV13
clone size: .
CDR3 DNA: TGTGCCAGCAGCTACCGAGCGGGACTGGGGTCCGAGCAGTACTTC
CDR3 protein: CASSYRAGLGSEQYF

J gene: TRBJ1-6
D gene: .
V gene: TRBV19
clone size: few
CDR3 DNA: TGTGCCAGTCGCAGGTCGGTGGATTCACCCCTCCACTTT
CDR3 protein: CASRRSVDSPLHF

J gene: TRBJ2-1
D gene: .
V gene: TRBV4-2
clone size: few
CDR3 DNA: TGTGCCAGCGGGAGCTCCTACAATGAGCAGTTCTTC
CDR3 protein: CASGSSYNEQFF

J gene: TRBJ2-3
D gene: TRBD1
V gene: TRBV19
clone size: .
CDR3 DNA: TGTGCCAGTAGCCGACAGGGTACAGATACGCAGTATTTT
CDR3 protein: CASSRQGTDTQYF

J gene: TRBJ2-7
D gene: TRBD1
V gene: TRBV30
clone size: .
CDR3 DNA: TGTGCCTGGGTCCCCCTCGGGACAGGGGACTACGAGCAGTACTTC
CDR3 protein: CAWVPLGTGDYEQYF

J gene: TRBJ2-1
D gene: .
V gene: TRBV5-4
clone size: few
CDR3 DNA: TGTGCCAGCAGCTCACAGGGTGGGGATGAGCAGTTCTTC
CDR3 protein: CASSSQGGDEQFF

J gene: TRBJ1-1
D gene: .
V gene: TRBV6-1
clone size: few
CDR3 DNA: TGTGCCAGCAGTGAAGTTAGGAACACTGAAGCTTTCTTT
CDR3 protein: CASSEVRNTEAFF

J gene: TRBJ2-3
D gene: .
V gene: TRBV25-1
clone size: .
CDR3 DNA: TGTGCCAGCAGTGATTACTTAAACCGGGGAGATACGCAGTATTTT
CDR3 protein: CASSDYLNRGDTQYF

J gene: TRBJ1-2
D gene: .
V gene: TRBV27
clone size: .
CDR3 DNA: TGTGCCAGCAGTTTACAGGCAGGGAACTATGGCTACACCTTC
CDR3 protein: CASSLQAGNYGYTF

J gene: TRBJ2-5
D gene: TRBD2
V gene: TRBV11-3
clone size: .
CDR3 DNA: TGTGCCAGCAGCGCAAGCGGGGGAGGAGAGACCCAGTACTTC
CDR3 protein: CASSASGGGETQYF

J gene: TRBJ2-1
D gene: .
V gene: TRBV5-6
clone size: .
CDR3 DNA: TGTGCCAGCAGCTACGGGGGTGAGCAGTTCTTC
CDR3 protein: CASSYGGEQFF

J gene: TRBJ2-5
D gene: TRBD1
V gene: TRBV18
clone size: .
CDR3 DNA: TGTGCCAGCTCACCCGGGACAGTAGAGACCCAGTACTTC
CDR3 protein: CASSPGTVETQYF

J gene: TRBJ2-1
D gene: .
V gene: TRBV11-3
clone size: few
CDR3 DNA: TGTGCCAGCAGCTCCCACTCCGGGTTCTACAATGAGCAGTTCTTC
CDR3 protein: CASSSHSGFYNEQFF

J gene: TRBJ1-1
D gene: .
V gene: TRBV9
clone size: .
CDR3 DNA: TGTGCCAGCAGCCCTATAGCGGGGGGGCTCGGTGAGACTGAAGCTTTCTTT
CDR3 protein: CASSPIAGGLGETEAFF

J gene: TRBJ1-1
D gene: TRBD1
V gene: TRBV28
clone size: few
CDR3 DNA: TGTGCCACCTCAGGGGGGACTAACACTGAAGCTTTCTTT
CDR3 protein: CATSGGTNTEAFF

J gene: TRBJ2-5
D gene: .
V gene: TRBV15
clone size: .
CDR3 DNA: TGTGCCACCAGCAGAGAGGGGCGGGGAGGAGAGACCCAGTACTTC
CDR3 protein: CATSREGRGGETQYF

J gene: TRBJ2-1
D gene: .
V gene: TRBV7-8
clone size: few
CDR3 DNA: TGTGCCAGCAGCTTGTATATCCGGGGGATCAATGAGCAGTTCTTC
CDR3 protein: CASSLYIRGINEQFF

J gene: TRBJ1-3
D gene: .
V gene: TRBV11-3
clone size: few
CDR3 DNA: TGTGCCAGCAGCATGGTCAGGGGAGTTGAAAACACCATATATTTT
CDR3 protein: CASSMVRGVENTIYF

J gene: TRBJ1-2
D gene: .
V gene: TRBV28
clone size: few
CDR3 DNA: TGTGCCAGCAGTTCCGGGGGGCAGCAGGGCAACTATGGCTACACCTTC
CDR3 protein: CASSSGGQQGNYGYTF

J gene: TRBJ2-3
D gene: .
V gene: TRBV11-2
clone size: .
CDR3 DNA: TGTGCCAGCAGCTTGGGTGGCGGGGCGTTCACAGATACGCAGTATTTT
CDR3 protein: CASSLGGGAFTDTQYF

J gene: TRBJ1-1
D gene: .
V gene: TRBV6-5
clone size: few
CDR3 DNA: TGTGCCAGCAGTTACTCGATACAGGTCGAAGCTTTCTTT
CDR3 protein: CASSYSIQVEAFF

J gene: TRBJ1-2
D gene: .
V gene: TRBV7-2
clone size: few
CDR3 DNA: TGTGCCAGCAGCTGGGACACCTATGGCTACACCTTC
CDR3 protein: CASSWDTYGYTF

J gene: TRBJ2-5
D gene: .
V gene: TRBV11-2
clone size: .
CDR3 DNA: TGTGCCAGCAGCCCCCGGATAGCTCAAGAGACCCAGTACTTC
CDR3 protein: CASSPRIAQETQYF

J gene: TRBJ1-1
D gene: .
V gene: TRBV7-2
clone size: few
CDR3 DNA: TGTGCCAGCAGCTTAGCGTTTGGCCACCGCCAGGGCGCTGAAGCTTTCTTT
CDR3 protein: CASSLAFGHRQGAEAFF

J gene: TRBJ2-5
D gene: TRBD2
V gene: TRBV4-2
clone size: .
CDR3 DNA: TGTGCCAGCAGCCACGAAGGGACTAGCGGGGGGTATCTAGGAGAGACCCAGTACTTC
CDR3 protein: CASSHEGTSGGYLGETQYF

J gene: TRBJ2-1
D gene: .
V gene: TRBV5-4
clone size: few
CDR3 DNA: TGTGCCAGCAGCTCCGGGACTCCGAAGAATGAGCAGTTCTTC
CDR3 protein: CASSSGTPKNEQFF

J gene: TRBJ2-3
D gene: TRBD2
V gene: TRBV7-9
clone size: .
CDR3 DNA: TGTGCCAGCAGCGCTAGCGGGGGAGGGGATACGCAGTATTTT
CDR3 protein: CASSASGGGDTQYF

J gene: TRBJ1-1
D gene: .
V gene: TRBV11-3
clone size: .
CDR3 DNA: TGTGCCAGCAGCTTAGCGGGTCTTGAAGCTTTCTTT
CDR3 protein: CASSLAGLEAFF

J gene: TRBJ2-6
D gene: .
V gene: TRBV9
clone size: .
CDR3 DNA: TGTGCCAGCAGCGTAGCCCAGAGTCCAGGCGTCCTGACTTTC
CDR3 protein: CASSVAQSPGVLTF

J gene: TRBJ1-2
D gene: .
V gene: TRBV14
clone size: once
CDR3 DNA: TGTGCCAGCAGCCAAGTCCATAACTATGGCTACACCTTC
CDR3 protein: CASSQVHNYGYTF

J gene: TRBJ2-1
D gene: TRBD2
V gene: TRBV6-5
clone size: few
CDR3 DNA: TGTGCCAGCAGTTACTGGGCTAGCGGGCAGCAAGAGCAGTTCTTC
CDR3 protein: CASSYWASGQQEQFF

J gene: TRBJ2-7
D gene: .
V gene: TRBV6-5
clone size: few
CDR3 DNA: TGTGCCAGCAACGAGGGGGGGAGGCATGAGCAGTACTTC
CDR3 protein: CASNEGGRHEQYF

J gene: TRBJ1-3
D gene: TRBD1
V gene: TRBV5-4
clone size: few
CDR3 DNA: TGTGCCAGCAGCTTTTCAGACAGGGGTTCTGGAAACACCATATATTTT
CDR3 protein: CASSFSDRGSGNTIYF

J gene: TRBJ2-5
D gene: .
V gene: TRBV7-2
clone size: few
CDR3 DNA: TGTGCCAGCAGCTTTGGAGGGGGCTTGGGTGAGACCCAGTACTTC
CDR3 protein: CASSFGGGLGETQYF